This passage covers 17 T cell receptor beta chains from one sample sequenced in a study of blood T cell repertoires in COVID-19. Clones were sequenced by immunoSEQ multiplex PCR, and TCRdb holds only the in-frame ones, with some missing. This sample has more than 70,000 clones, with roughly 80% found just once. The specimen sequenced was peripheral blood. The receptors shown here come from a woman older than 75 with active or convalescent COVID-19.

This clone was seen a handful of times. V and J are TRBV13 and TRBJ2-7, with 14 bases aligning to TRBD2. The ends lost 5 bases at V and 0 bases at J; junction bases unmatched: 12. CDR1 is PRHDT, CDR2 FYEKMQ, per germline (reference sequence). The CDR3 loop spans 19 amino acids. The DNA of the CDR3 is TGTGCCAGCAGCCTTACCGGACTAGCGGGGGGACGACGCTCCTACGAGCAGTACTTC. It is translated as CASSLTGLAGGRRSYEQYF. The complete variable domain, with remaining parts taken from reference TRBV13 and TRBJ2-7, reads AAGVIQSPRHLIKEKRETATLKCYPIPRHDTVYWYQQGPGQDPQFLISFYEKMQSDKGSIPDRFSAQQFSDYHSELNMSSLELGDSALYFCASSLTGLAGGRRSYEQYFGPGTRLTVT.

The chain has TRBV7-2 and TRBJ1-2, with a possible D match to TRBD1 (5 bases). The V end was cut by 1 base, the J end by 6 bases, with 15 bases between. This CDR3 region has 15 residues. Germline lookup yields CDR1 SGHTA and CDR2 FQGNSA. CDR3 region: CASSLGYAGTDGYTF. The CDR3 nucleotides read TGTGCCAGCAGCTTAGGATACGCGGGGACCGATGGCTACACCTTC.

The table lists this clone with a count of one. This sequence joins TRBV5-4 and TRBJ2-2; 9 bases match TRBD2. J gave up 4 bases and V 4 bases, and 8 bases lay outside the gene matches. The CDR3 has 16 amino acids. Germline loops: CDR1 SGHNT, CDR2 YYREEE (reference sequence). CDR3 DNA sequence: TGTGCCAGCAGCCCGACTAGCGGAGCTACCACCGGGGAGCTGTTTTTT. Its translation is CASSPTSGATTGELFF.

The chain links TRBV19 to TRBJ1-5; the match to TRBD1 covers 7 bases. J gave up 4 bases and V 5 bases, and 14 bases lay outside the gene matches. This CDR3 comprises 17 residues. From germline, CDR1 is LNHDA and CDR2 SQIVND (reference sequence). Written as DNA, the CDR3 is TGTGCCAGTAGTCAGACCCCCAACAGGGGTCGGAATCAGCCCCAGCATTTT. It translates to CASSQTPNRGRNQPQHF.

The chain recombines TRBV28 with TRBJ1-2; 9 bases are a match to TRBD1. Germline assignment: CDR1 MDHEN and CDR2 SYDVKM. V gave up 2 bases and J gave up 4 bases; unmatched junction bases: 11. The CDR3 totals 17 residues. As DNA, the CDR3 is TGTGCCAGCAGTTTAACATCAACAGGGGGCTACGGCTATGGCTACACCTTC. It is translated as CASSLTSTGGYGYGYTF.

This clone showed up many times. DNA of the CDR3: TGTGCCACACTAGCGTTGAACACATACGAGCAGTTCTTC. It yields the protein CATLALNTYEQFF. This chain connects TRBV7-9 to TRBJ2-1; 7 bases line up with TRBD2. This CDR3 spans 13 amino acids. Trimming removed 10 bases from V and 10 bases from J; junction bases left unmatched: 13. CDR1 and CDR2 from the germline V gene are SEHNR and FQNEAQ (reference sequence). The variable domain in full, completed from reference TRBV7-9 and TRBJ2-1, reads DTGVSQNPRHKITKRGQNVTFRCDPISEHNRLYWYRQTLGQGPEFLTYFQNEAQLEKSRLLSDRFSAERPKGSFSTLEIQRTEQGDSAMYLCATLALNTYEQFFGPGTRLTVL.

This clone is a singleton in its sample. The chain has TRBV5-1 and TRBJ2-7, with a possible D match to TRBD2 (6 bases). The CDR3 runs 16 residues. Germline loops: CDR1 SGHRS, CDR2 YFSETQ. V lost 3 bases and J lost 0, with 16 bases in between. CDR3 nucleotides: TGCGCCAGCAGCTCCGTGATTGCGGGATACTCCTACGAGCAGTACTTC. It yields the protein CASSSVIAGYSYEQYF.

The chain is built from TRBV7-2 and TRBJ2-5, with a possible D match to TRBD1 (5 bases). The V end was cut by 4 bases, the J end by 5 bases, with 14 bases between. CDR3 size: 14 residues. Germline values: CDR1 SGHTA, CDR2 FQGNSA. The CDR3 here is CASSSSGMGETQYF. CDR3 nucleotide sequence: TGTGCCAGCAGCTCTTCAGGGATGGGGGAGACCCAGTACTTC.

The chain joins TRBV27 to TRBJ1-5; the match to TRBD1 covers 8 bases. Germline loops: CDR1 MNHEY, CDR2 SMNVEV (reference sequence). V gave up 5 bases and J gave up 2 bases; unmatched junction bases: 2. CDR3 length: 14 residues. The CDR3 region has the DNA TGTGCCAGCAGTATGACAGGGGGCAATCAGCCCCAGCATTTT. Its protein is CASSMTGGNQPQHF.

The rearrangement joins TRBV30 to TRBJ1-1, with D unresolved. The CDR3 loop spans 14 amino acids. Trimming cost V 2 bases and J 6 bases, with 16 bases left between them. Looked up from germline, CDR1 is GTSNPN and CDR2 is SVGIG (reference sequence). The CDR3 spells CAWSPSGGWAEAFF. The CDR3 DNA sequence: TGTGCCTGGAGTCCCTCGGGTGGGTGGGCTGAAGCTTTCTTT.

The chain recombines TRBV3-1 (or the pseudogene TRBV3-2) with TRBJ1-2; D perhaps matches TRBD1 (5 bases). The CDR3 loop spans 14 amino acids. The V end lost 1 base, the J end lost 3 bases, and 9 bases lay between the germline ends. Germline V gene lookup returns CDR1 LGHDT and CDR2 YNNKEL (reference sequence). The CDR3 DNA is TGTGCCAGCAGCCAAGTGGCAGGGTACTATGGCTACACCTTC. Translating it yields CASSQVAGYYGYTF.

The rearrangement uses TRBV18 and TRBJ2-7; D is perhaps TRBD1 (6 bases). The CDR3 spans 14 residues. Germline assignment: CDR1 KGHSH and CDR2 LQKENI. V lost 4 bases to trimming and J lost 5 bases, with 15 bases between them. CDR3 bases: TGTGCCAGCTCACTTACCAAACAGGGTAACGAGCAGTACTTC. Translating it yields CASSLTKQGNEQYF. The whole variable domain, remainder taken from reference TRBV18 and TRBJ2-7, is NAGVMQNPRHLVRRRGQEARLRCSPMKGHSHVYWYRQLPEEGLKFMVYLQKENIIDESGMPKERFSAEFPKEGPSILRIQQVVRGDSAAYFCASSLTKQGNEQYFGPGTRLTVT.

This chain joins TRBV19 and TRBJ2-2, with a tentative D call TRBD1 (6 bases). The ends were cut back, 6 bases at V and 4 bases at J, with 18 bases in the middle. The CDR3 is 16 amino acids. CDR1 is LNHDA, CDR2 SQIVND, per germline (reference sequence). The CDR3 loop is CASSPSGARSTGELFF. In DNA form, the CDR3 reads TGTGCCAGTAGCCCCTCAGGGGCGAGGAGCACCGGGGAGCTGTTTTTT.

This chain links TRBV2 with TRBJ1-4; maybe TRBD1 (5 bases). CDR3 length: 12 amino acids. The ends were cut back, 6 bases at V and 6 bases at J, with 8 bases in the middle. From germline, CDR1 is SNHLY and CDR2 FYNNEI. This CDR3 reads CASRDTDEKLFF. The DNA of the CDR3 is TGTGCCAGCAGGGACACAGATGAAAAACTGTTTTTT.

The rearrangement links TRBV7-2 to TRBJ2-7; 7 positions match TRBD2. The CDR3 is 13 residues long. The trim removed 3 bases at V and 10 bases at J, leaving 9 bases unmatched. CDR1 and CDR2 (germline): SGHTA, FQGNSA. The CDR3 nucleotides are TGTGCCAGCAGCTTGACTAGCCTTAATTTACAGTACTTC. It specifies CASSLTSLNLQYF.

This clone was seen a few times. CDR3 bases: TGCGCCAGCAGCTTGGGGCCCAACGAACAAGGCTACACCTTC. Translation: CASSLGPNEQGYTF. The chain employs TRBV5-1 and TRBJ1-2; D call uncertain. With 0 bases removed from V and 8 bases from J, the gap between germline ends came to 14 bases. The CDR3 totals 14 residues. CDR1 and CDR2 from the germline V gene are SGHRS and YFSETQ. The variable domain in full, with the rest retrieved from reference TRBV5-1 and TRBJ1-2, is KAGVTQTPRYLIKTRGQQVTLSCSPISGHRSVSWYQQTPGQGLQFLFEYFSETQRNKGNFPGRFSGRQFSNSRSEMNVSTLELGDSALYLCASSLGPNEQGYTFGSGTRLTVV.

The chain uses TRBV2 and TRBJ2-3; the D gene is possibly TRBD1 (5 bases). CDR1 is SNHLY, CDR2 FYNNEI, per germline. The V end lost 4 bases, the J end lost 3 bases, and 14 bases lay between the germline ends. The CDR3 spans 15 residues. The CDR3 nucleotides are TGTGCCAGCAGTGCCTCAGGGATGAGGACAGATACGCAGTATTTT. Translated: CASSASGMRTDTQYF.